The 20 T cell receptor beta chains below come from one sample, sequenced in a study of graft-versus-host responses after intestinal transplantation. The plating included around 200,000 irradiated, violet-dye-labeled stimulator cells together with around 200,000 CFSE-labeled responder cells. TCRdb's table, derived via immunoSEQ multiplex PCR, lists solely in-frame clones and lacks some. The sample consists of approximately 23,000 clones, over 35% of them appearing once. The material was alloreactive CD8+ T cells from a mixed lymphocyte reaction culture, obtained before transplantation. Subset here: CFSE-low proliferating T cells sorted from approximately 6-day pre-transplant mixed lymphocyte reaction (GvH or HvG direction). These receptors came from a human patient who was an organ donor for intestinal transplantation.

V is TRBV5-1 and J is TRBJ1-1, with a possible D match to TRBD1 (5 bases). Trimming pared 5 bases from V and 3 bases from J, leaving 14 bases between. The CDR3 totals 14 residues. In germline, CDR1 is SGHRS, CDR2 YFSETQ. The CDR3 bases are TGCGCCAGCAGATCGGTGGGGGAGTACACTGAAGCTTTCTTT. This codes for CASRSVGEYTEAFF. Based on the CDR3 plus reference TRBV5-1 and TRBJ1-1, the full variable domain is KAGVTQTPRYLIKTRGQQVTLSCSPISGHRSVSWYQQTPGQGLQFLFEYFSETQRNKGNFPGRFSGRQFSNSRSEMNVSTLELGDSALYLCASRSVGEYTEAFFGQGTRLTVV.

This chain uses TRBV2 with TRBJ1-3, with unresolved D. V lost 5 bases and J 4 bases, leaving 12 bases between the germline ends. The CDR3 is made up of 14 amino acids. In germline, CDR1 is SNHLY, CDR2 FYNNEI. The CDR3 DNA reads as TGTGCCAGCAGTCCGGACCGCGGGGGAAACACCATATATTTT. Encoded protein: CASSPDRGGNTIYF.

This chain uses TRBV9 with TRBJ2-3; no clear D. CDR1 and CDR2 (germline): SGDLS, YYNGEE. The CDR3 length is 15 residues. Trimming pared 4 bases from V and 4 bases from J, leaving 16 bases between. The CDR3 loop reads CASSQVIGLPDTQYF. CDR3 DNA sequence: TGTGCCAGCAGCCAGGTAATAGGGCTCCCAGATACGCAGTATTTT.

The chain has TRBV5-1 and TRBJ1-1; D possibly corresponds to TRBD1 (5 bases). Germline V lookup: CDR1 SGHRS, CDR2 YFSETQ. The CDR3 runs to 17 residues. Trimming pared 4 bases from V and 0 bases from J, leaving 19 bases between. CDR3 sequence reads: CASSLGTALLMNTEAFF. The CDR3 DNA reads as TGCGCCAGCAGCCTCGGGACGGCCCTGCTTATGAACACTGAAGCTTTCTTT. The variable domain in full, with the rest retrieved from reference TRBV5-1 and TRBJ1-1, is KAGVTQTPRYLIKTRGQQVTLSCSPISGHRSVSWYQQTPGQGLQFLFEYFSETQRNKGNFPGRFSGRQFSNSRSEMNVSTLELGDSALYLCASSLGTALLMNTEAFFGQGTRLTVV.

The CDR3 DNA reads TGTGCCAGCAGCGTACTGAGGCTAGCCATAGACACCGGGGAGCTGTTTTTT. It codes for CASSVLRLAIDTGELFF. V gene TRBV9 combines with J gene TRBJ2-2; tentatively, D is TRBD2 (5 bases). Trimming left V 1 base short and J 3 bases short, with 16 bases between. The germline V gene has CDR1 SGDLS and CDR2 YYNGEE. There are 17 residues in the CDR3.

The chain couples TRBV6-6 to TRBJ2-7; D gene ambiguous. V was cut by 5 bases and J by 2 bases, with 16 bases left in between. CDR1 is MNHNY and CDR2 is SVGAGI in the germline V gene (reference sequence). The CDR3 has 15 residues. As DNA, the CDR3 is TGTGCCAGCAGTCACTTGTGGCATGCTACCTACGAGCAGTACTTC. This gives the protein CASSHLWHATYEQYF.

This clone was seen a handful of times. The J gene is TRBJ2-5, the V gene TRBV11-2; maybe TRBD2 (5 bases). The V end lost 4 bases, the J end lost 5 bases, and 8 bases lay between the germline ends. In germline, CDR1 is SGHAT, CDR2 FQNNGV. This CDR3 comprises 12 residues. The CDR3 loop reads CASSSGWETQYF. The CDR3 DNA sequence: TGTGCCAGCAGCTCGGGGTGGGAGACCCAGTACTTC.

The chain joins TRBV7-2 to TRBJ1-2; 7 positions agree with TRBD1. The germline CDR1 and CDR2 sequences are SGHTA and FQGNSA. The CDR3 length is 14 residues. The V gene end was trimmed by 6 bases and the J gene end by 4 bases; junction bases not matched to a gene: 8. CDR3 DNA: TGTGCCAGCAGAGACCAGACAGGGTTCTATGGCTACACCTTC. This encodes CASRDQTGFYGYTF.

V gene TRBV28 combines with J gene TRBJ2-3; TRBD2 matches 7 bases. V lost 5 bases to trimming and J lost 2 bases; unmatched junction nucleotides: 10. The germline V gene has CDR1 MDHEN and CDR2 SYDVKM. The CDR3 spans 16 residues. The CDR3 loop reads CASSRLASGITDTQYF. For the CDR3, the DNA is TGTGCCAGCAGTAGACTAGCTTCTGGCATCACAGATACGCAGTATTTT.

V is TRBV7-8 and J is TRBJ2-1; 13 bases map to TRBD2. Trimming removed 3 bases from V and 8 bases from J; junction bases left unmatched: 4. Germline CDR1 reads SGHVS; CDR2 reads FQNEAQ. There are 15 residues in the CDR3. Here the CDR3 reads CASSLTSGRSHEQFF. For the CDR3, the DNA is TGTGCCAGCAGCTTGACTAGCGGGAGGTCCCATGAGCAGTTCTTC. The full variable domain, rest sourced from reference TRBV7-8 and TRBJ2-1, is GAGVSQSPRYKVAKRGQDVALRCDPISGHVSLFWYQQALGQGPEFLTYFQNEAQLDKSGLPSDRFFAERPEGSVSTLKIQRTQQEDSAVYLCASSLTSGRSHEQFFGPGTRLTVL.

The V call is TRBV4-1, the J call TRBJ2-1; D is unresolved. The germline CDR1 and CDR2 sequences are MGHRA and YSYEKL. This CDR3 contains 17 residues. Trimming cost V 1 base and J 2 bases, with 15 bases left between them. CDR3 nucleotide sequence: TGCGCCAGCAGCCAAGGCCTAGTATCCCCTCCCTACAATGAGCAGTTCTTC. It codes for CASSQGLVSPPYNEQFF.

The V and J genes are TRBV12-2 and TRBJ2-7; the table assigns TRBD2, which was not confirmed against the DNA. TRBV12-2 is labeled a pseudogene. The CDR3 loop spans 17 amino acids. The CDR3 loop reads CASRLATSGRSSYEQYF. DNA of the CDR3: TGTGCAAGTCGCTTAGCGACTAGCGGGAGGTCCTCCTACGAGCAGTACTTC.

The table lists this clone with a few counts. V usage is TRBV6-1 and J usage is TRBJ2-1; 8 nucleotides match TRBD2. J gave up 3 bases and V 3 bases, and 10 bases lay outside the gene matches. Germline loops: CDR1 MNHNS, CDR2 SASEGT. This CDR3 spans 17 amino acids. The CDR3 DNA reads as TGTGCCAGCAGTGACCGAGGGAGTCTAGCGGGCTACAATGAGCAGTTCTTC. Amino acid sequence: CASSDRGSLAGYNEQFF.

This chain links TRBV6-5 with TRBJ1-5; D remains unclear. Trimming took 8 bases from V and 8 from J, leaving 22 bases between them. The CDR3 totals 15 residues. Germline-derived CDR1 and CDR2 are MNHEY and SVGAGI. The CDR3 protein is CASYMGTDLRKPQHF. CDR3 nucleotide sequence: TGTGCCAGCTACATGGGCACCGATCTTAGAAAGCCCCAGCATTTT.

This clone occurred a few times. V and J are TRBV9 and TRBJ2-1, with a weak D call TRBD2 (6 bases). Per the germline V gene, CDR1 is SGDLS and CDR2 is YYNGEE. V was clipped by 4 bases and J by 7 bases, with 15 bases between them. This CDR3 region has 14 residues. The CDR3 DNA sequence: TGTGCCAGCAGCCCCCGCGGGGAGAGGAATGAGCAGTTCTTC. Translating gives CASSPRGERNEQFF.

The genes are TRBV27 and TRBJ1-5; D call uncertain. Germline V CDR1 and CDR2: MNHEY, SMNVEV (reference sequence). The CDR3 contains 12 residues. Trimming pared 3 bases from V and 6 bases from J, leaving 6 bases between. CDR3 protein: CASSFRGQPQHF. The CDR3, as DNA: TGTGCCAGCAGTTTTCGAGGTCAGCCCCAGCATTTT.

The chain employs TRBV9 and TRBJ1-2; D is undetermined. The CDR3 covers 17 residues. V lost 6 bases and J 2 bases, leaving 23 bases between the germline ends. Germline assignment: CDR1 SGDLS and CDR2 YYNGEE. The DNA of the CDR3 is TGTGCCAGCACCCACCCCGTGGGCGCACATAAAAACTATGGCTACACCTTC. Its protein product is CASTHPVGAHKNYGYTF.

This chain links TRBV30 with TRBJ2-7; D ambiguous. V was shortened by 5 bases and J by 0 bases, with 5 bases between the two germline ends. The CDR3 loop spans 11 amino acids. Germline lookup yields CDR1 GTSNPN and CDR2 SVGIG (reference sequence). The CDR3 here is CAWDNSYEQYF. DNA of the CDR3: TGTGCCTGGGACAACTCCTACGAGCAGTACTTC.

This clone was counted a few times. J is TRBJ2-7 and V is TRBV21-1; the table calls TRBD2, which could not be checked here. TRBV21-1 is an annotated pseudogene. The length of the CDR3 is 13 residues. CDR3 loop: CASSNNGGNEQYF. The CDR3 region has the DNA TGTGCCAGCAGCAATAACGGAGGGAACGAGCAGTACTTC.

This rearrangement joins TRBV28 to TRBJ2-1; 8 positions agree with TRBD1. Germline CDR1 and CDR2: MDHEN and SYDVKM. J lost 0 bases, V lost 3 bases, and 4 bases had no gene match. This CDR3 region has 16 residues. The CDR3 loop is CASSLITGGSYNEQFF. The CDR3 DNA reads TGTGCCAGCAGTTTGATAACAGGGGGCTCCTACAATGAGCAGTTCTTC. Variable domain in full (rest from reference TRBV28 and TRBJ2-1): DVKVTQSSRYLVKRTGEKVFLECVQDMDHENMFWYRQDPGLGLRLIYFSYDVKMKEKGDIPEGYSVSREKKERFSLILESASTNQTSMYLCASSLITGGSYNEQFFGPGTRLTVL.